This T cell receptor beta chain was documented in a study of CD8 T cells in Susac syndrome. Between the trimmed V and J ends, which lost 0 bases and 5 bases, there was a span of 8 bases. Germline values: CDR1 LGHDT, CDR2 YNNKEL (reference sequence). There are 13 residues in the CDR3. When the RNA was reverse transcribed, random hexamers were used with an input of roughly 0.45 to 1 ug. From the immunoSEQ multiplex PCR reads, TCRdb called clonotypes with MiXCR, one entry per CDR3 protein. The sample comprises roughly 200,000 distinct CDR3 sequences, roughly 95% of which are singletons, and approximately 0.088% rests with the top ten.

The sequencing input was CD4+ T cells from PBMCs. The chain has TRBV3-1 and TRBJ2-7, with D possibly being TRBD1 or TRBD2 (5 bases each). The clonotype originates from a human donor with multiple sclerosis. CDR3 coding DNA: TGTGCCAGCAGCCAAGATCGAGGGGACGAGCAGTACTTC. Its protein product is CASSQDRGDEQYF.